Described below is a single TCR beta chain sequence and its context. Its antigen is unidentified. Sequencing targeted TCR beta in blood CD8+ and CD4+ T cells. Both CD4+ and CD8+ T cells were negatively isolated, and TEMRA cells underwent FACS enrichment. Random hexamers were used to reverse transcribe the RNA input (roughly 0.5 to 1 ug). Multiplex immunoSEQ PCR targeted 54 Vbeta and 13 Jbeta TCR beta segments. TCRdb reprocessed the immunoSEQ multiplex PCR reads via MiXCR and lists one record per CDR3 protein. The sample yields 400,000 or so distinct CDR3 sequences, around 85% seen once. These data belong to a study of CD8 T cells in Susac syndrome. Findings of the study overall: The study admitted that it had a relatively small number of individuals in its TCR sequencing and HLA analysis.

Sequences were obtained from CD8+ T cells from PBMCs. The origin of this receptor is a human donor with multiple sclerosis.

The CDR3 sequence: CASSDPGTIEGEQYF. In DNA, the CDR3 is TGTGCCAGCAGCGACCCCGGGACTATCGAGGGCGAGCAGTACTTC. This chain joins TRBV5-4 and TRBJ2-7, with 7 bases matching TRBD2. The CDR3 is made up of 15 amino acids. The germline V gene encodes CDR1 SGHNT and CDR2 YYREEE (reference sequence). V gave up 4 bases and J gave up 6 bases; unmatched junction bases: 13.